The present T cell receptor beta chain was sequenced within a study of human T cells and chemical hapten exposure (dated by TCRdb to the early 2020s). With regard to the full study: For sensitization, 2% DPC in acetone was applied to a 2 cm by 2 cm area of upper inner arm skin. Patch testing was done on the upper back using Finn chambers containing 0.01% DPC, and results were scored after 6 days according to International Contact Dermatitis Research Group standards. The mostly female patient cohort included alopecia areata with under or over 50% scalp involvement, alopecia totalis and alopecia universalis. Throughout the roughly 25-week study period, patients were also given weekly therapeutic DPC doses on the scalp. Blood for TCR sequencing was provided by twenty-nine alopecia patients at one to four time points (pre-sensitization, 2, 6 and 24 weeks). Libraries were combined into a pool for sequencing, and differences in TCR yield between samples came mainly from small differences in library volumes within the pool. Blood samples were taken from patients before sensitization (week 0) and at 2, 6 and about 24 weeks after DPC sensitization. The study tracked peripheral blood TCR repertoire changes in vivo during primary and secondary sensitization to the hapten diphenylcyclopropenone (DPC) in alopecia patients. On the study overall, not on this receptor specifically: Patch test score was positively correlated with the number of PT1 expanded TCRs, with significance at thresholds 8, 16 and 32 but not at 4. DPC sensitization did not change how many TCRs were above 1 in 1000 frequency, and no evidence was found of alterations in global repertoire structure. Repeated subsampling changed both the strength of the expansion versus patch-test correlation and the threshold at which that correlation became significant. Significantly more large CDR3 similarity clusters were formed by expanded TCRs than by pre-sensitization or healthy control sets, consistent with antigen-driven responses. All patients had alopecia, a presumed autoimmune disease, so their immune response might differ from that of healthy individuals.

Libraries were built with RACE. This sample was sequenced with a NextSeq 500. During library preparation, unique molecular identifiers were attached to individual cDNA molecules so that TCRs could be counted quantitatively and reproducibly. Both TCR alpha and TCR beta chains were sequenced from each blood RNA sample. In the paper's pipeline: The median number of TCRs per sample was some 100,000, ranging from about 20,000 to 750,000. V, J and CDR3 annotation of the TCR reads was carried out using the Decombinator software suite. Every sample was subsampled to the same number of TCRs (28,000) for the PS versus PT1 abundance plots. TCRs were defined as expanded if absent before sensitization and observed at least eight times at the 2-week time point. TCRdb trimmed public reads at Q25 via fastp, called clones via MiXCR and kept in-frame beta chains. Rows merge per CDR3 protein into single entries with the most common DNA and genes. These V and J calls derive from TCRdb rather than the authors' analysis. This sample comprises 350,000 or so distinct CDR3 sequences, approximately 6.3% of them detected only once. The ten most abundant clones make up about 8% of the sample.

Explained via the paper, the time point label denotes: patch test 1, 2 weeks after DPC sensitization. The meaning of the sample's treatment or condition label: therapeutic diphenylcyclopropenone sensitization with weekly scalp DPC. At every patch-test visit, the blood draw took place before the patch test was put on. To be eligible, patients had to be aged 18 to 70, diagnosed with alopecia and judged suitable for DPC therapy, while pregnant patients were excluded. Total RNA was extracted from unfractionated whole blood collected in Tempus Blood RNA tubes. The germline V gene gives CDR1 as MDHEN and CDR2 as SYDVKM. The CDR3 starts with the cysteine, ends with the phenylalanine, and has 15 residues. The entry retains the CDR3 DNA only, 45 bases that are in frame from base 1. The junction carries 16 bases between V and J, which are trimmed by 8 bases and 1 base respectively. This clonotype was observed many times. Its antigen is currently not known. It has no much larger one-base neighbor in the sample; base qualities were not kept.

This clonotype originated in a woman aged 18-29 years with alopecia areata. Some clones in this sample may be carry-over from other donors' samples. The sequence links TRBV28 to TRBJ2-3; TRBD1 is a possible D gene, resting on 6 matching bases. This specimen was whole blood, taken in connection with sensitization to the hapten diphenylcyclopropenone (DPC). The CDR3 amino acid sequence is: CASDPTGAGTDTQYF. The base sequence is TGTGCCAGCGATCCGACAGGAGCGGGCACAGATACGCAGTATTTT.